The 17 T cell receptor beta chains reported below all come from one sample, sequenced in a study of CD8 T cells in Susac syndrome (dated by TCRdb to the late 2010s). Libraries were constructed by the immunoSEQ multiplex PCR assay. RNA was extracted with the RNeasy kit and 0.5 to 1 ug was reverse transcribed using random hexamers. TCRdb trimmed the raw reads at Q25, called clones with MiXCR and kept productive beta chains. CDR3 protein sequences are deduplicated, and each keeps its most common genes and DNA. Recorded for this sample are around 71,000 distinct CDR3 sequences; about 92% of them occurred a single time. The ten biggest clones cover roughly 0.15% of the sample. The sample taken for sequencing was CD4+ T cells from PBMCs. These receptors all stem from a human donor with Susac syndrome.

The V and J genes are TRBV25-1 and TRBJ1-5; D possibly corresponds to TRBD1 (5 bases). This CDR3 has 13 residues. V was cut by 6 bases and J by 3 bases, with 9 bases left in between. Germline V gene sequence: CDR1 MGHDK, CDR2 SYGVNS. CDR3 sequence reads: CASSDSANQPQHF. The CDR3 region has the DNA TGTGCCAGCAGCGACAGTGCCAATCAGCCCCAGCATTTT.

The rearrangement links TRBV5-1 to TRBJ2-7; 10 positions match TRBD2. Germline trimming cut 0 bases from V and 2 bases from J; bases unmatched to any gene: 8. Germline assignment: CDR1 SGHRS and CDR2 YFSETQ. CDR3 length: 17 residues. CDR3 nucleotide sequence: TGCGCCAGCAGCTTGGGAGCGGGGGGGGCGTTAACCTACGAGCAGTACTTC. Its translation: CASSLGAGGALTYEQYF.

The rearrangement uses TRBV9 and TRBJ2-6; 9 nucleotides agree with TRBD1. Unmatched junction bases numbered 9, after V lost 8 bases and J lost 0 bases. The CDR3 extends over 17 amino acids. CDR1 and CDR2 from the germline V gene are SGDLS and YYNGEE. The CDR3 DNA follows: TGTGCCAGTTCCCCCGGGACAGGGATCTCTGGGGCCAACGTCCTGACTTTC. Its protein product is CASSPGTGISGANVLTF. The variable domain in full, completed from reference TRBV9 and TRBJ2-6, reads DSGVTQTPKHLITATGQRVTLRCSPRSGDLSVYWYQQSLDQGLQFLIQYYNGEERAKGNILERFSAQQFPDLHSELNLSSLELGDSALYFCASSPGTGISGANVLTFGAGSRLTVL.

The V and J genes are TRBV29-1 and TRBJ1-4; D gene unclear. The CDR3 contains 13 residues. Germline V lookup: CDR1 SQVTM, CDR2 ANQGSEA. V lost 6 bases to trimming and J lost 4 bases, with 12 bases between them. CDR3 DNA sequence: TGCAGCGTGGCCATACAGCTTAATGAAAAACTGTTTTTT. It translates to CSVAIQLNEKLFF. The entire variable domain, with the rest obtained from reference TRBV29-1 and TRBJ1-4, is as follows: SAVISQKPSRDICQRGTSLTIQCQVDSQVTMMFWYRQQPGQSLTLIATANQGSEATYESGFVIDKFPISRPNLTFSTLTVSNMSPEDSSIYLCSVAIQLNEKLFFGSGTQLSVL.

This clonotype is a singleton in its sample. J is TRBJ2-7 and V is TRBV3-1; D possibly corresponds to TRBD1 (6 bases). The CDR3 is made up of 14 amino acids. Trimming took off 4 bases at V and 1 base at J, with 11 bases between the two ends. Germline loops: CDR1 LGHDT, CDR2 YNNKEL (reference sequence). CDR3 bases: TGTGCCAGCAGCCCTACCCAGGGGTCCTACGAGCAGTACTTC. Protein sequence: CASSPTQGSYEQYF.

This chain links TRBV9 with TRBJ1-6; 7 positions agree with TRBD1. This CDR3 is built from 15 residues. V lost 0 bases to trimming and J lost 5 bases; unmatched junction nucleotides: 2. Germline V gives CDR1 SGDLS, CDR2 YYNGEE. Here the CDR3 DNA reads TGTGCCAGCAGCGTAGGGGGGACAGATAATTCACCCCTCCACTTT. This sequence encodes CASSVGGTDNSPLHF.

The chain couples TRBV18 to TRBJ2-5; D is possibly TRBD1 (6 bases). Trimming removed 6 bases from V and 1 base from J, with 9 bases in between. The CDR3 contains 13 residues. Germline V gene sequence: CDR1 KGHSH, CDR2 LQKENI. Here the CDR3 reads CASSTGIQETQYF. The DNA of the CDR3 is TGTGCCAGCTCGACAGGAATCCAAGAGACCCAGTACTTC.

V and J are TRBV9 and TRBJ1-6, with no clear D. The germline CDR1 and CDR2 sequences are SGDLS and YYNGEE. The CDR3 is 17 residues long. V was cut by 4 bases and J by 2 bases, with 16 bases left in between. CDR3 in amino acids: CASSLDPIGAYNSPLHF. CDR3 in DNA: TGTGCCAGCAGCCTAGATCCGATCGGGGCCTATAATTCACCCCTCCACTTT.

V is TRBV5-4 and J is TRBJ2-1, with 11 positions matching TRBD2. J gave up 9 bases and V 4 bases, and 12 bases lay outside the gene matches. Germline lookup yields CDR1 SGHNT and CDR2 YYREEE (reference sequence). The CDR3 extends over 16 amino acids. The CDR3 DNA reads as TGTGCCAGCAGCCTAGATAGCGGGGGGGCTTTGTCTGAGCAGTTCTTC. Protein sequence: CASSLDSGGALSEQFF.

The chain carries TRBV18 and TRBJ1-1; 12 bases fit TRBD1. The CDR3 totals 17 residues. CDR1 is KGHSH and CDR2 is LQKENI in the germline V gene. With 2 bases clipped from V and 3 bases from J, the junction kept 7 bases outside the gene matches. CDR3 protein: CASSPAGTGGLDTEAFF. In DNA, the CDR3 is TGTGCCAGCTCACCAGCCGGGACAGGGGGCTTGGACACTGAAGCTTTCTTT.

V and J are TRBV28 and TRBJ1-5, with D unclear. Germline V gene sequence: CDR1 MDHEN, CDR2 SYDVKM. The V end lost 7 bases, the J end lost 0 bases, and 4 bases lay between the germline ends. The CDR3 has 12 residues. CDR3 DNA: TGTGCCAGCAAGGATAGCAATCAGCCCCAGCATTTT. The encoded protein is CASKDSNQPQHF.

The genes are TRBV20-1 and TRBJ1-1; D is ambiguous. The CDR3 is 13 amino acids. The V gene's germline CDR1 is DFQATT and CDR2 SNEGSKA (reference sequence). Trimming pared 6 bases from V and 1 base from J, leaving 12 bases between. The CDR3 sequence is CSAPLGWNTEAFF. As DNA, the CDR3 is TGCAGTGCCCCCCTTGGGTGGAACACTGAAGCTTTCTTT.

The rearrangement joins TRBV7-2 to TRBJ1-2; a possible D gene is TRBD1 (6 bases). The CDR3 contains 14 residues. Per the germline V gene, CDR1 is SGHTA and CDR2 is FQGNSA. Trimming pared 5 bases from V and 5 bases from J, leaving 15 bases between. Here the CDR3 reads CASSLKGGPYGYTF. Here the CDR3 DNA reads TGTGCCAGCAGCCTCAAGGGGGGGCCATATGGCTACACCTTC.

The J gene is TRBJ1-1, the V gene TRBV13; the D is unclear. Germline CDR1 PRHDT, CDR2 FYEKMQ (reference sequence). V dropped 3 bases and J dropped 0 bases, with 11 bases sitting between them. There are 15 residues in the CDR3. Here the CDR3 DNA reads TGTGCCAGCAGCTTGACCCCCCAGTTGAACACTGAAGCTTTCTTT. It specifies CASSLTPQLNTEAFF.

CDR3 in amino acids: CASSIGVRSNEQFF. The CDR3, as DNA: TGTGCCAGTAGTATAGGGGTAAGATCCAATGAGCAGTTCTTC. This sequence joins TRBV19 and TRBJ2-1; D is uncertain. This CDR3 spans 14 amino acids. V was cut by 1 base and J by 6 bases, with 10 bases left in between. From germline, CDR1 is LNHDA and CDR2 SQIVND (reference sequence).

The rearrangement uses TRBV3-1 and TRBJ2-7, with D unresolved. Germline V gene data show CDR1 as LGHDT and CDR2 as YNNKEL (reference sequence). This CDR3 has 14 residues. V lost 1 base to trimming and J lost 1 base, with 8 bases between them. Here the CDR3 DNA reads TGTGCCAGCAGCCAAGCCCCAGGATCCTACGAGCAGTACTTC. It specifies CASSQAPGSYEQYF.

The chain uses TRBV5-1 and TRBJ2-5, with D uncertain. V lost 4 bases, J lost 0 bases, and 13 bases lay in between. Germline CDR1 reads SGHRS; CDR2 reads YFSETQ. This CDR3 has 15 amino acids. DNA for the CDR3: TGCGCCAGCAGCCGCTTAGGGTTGTACCAAGAGACCCAGTACTTC. Translation: CASSRLGLYQETQYF.